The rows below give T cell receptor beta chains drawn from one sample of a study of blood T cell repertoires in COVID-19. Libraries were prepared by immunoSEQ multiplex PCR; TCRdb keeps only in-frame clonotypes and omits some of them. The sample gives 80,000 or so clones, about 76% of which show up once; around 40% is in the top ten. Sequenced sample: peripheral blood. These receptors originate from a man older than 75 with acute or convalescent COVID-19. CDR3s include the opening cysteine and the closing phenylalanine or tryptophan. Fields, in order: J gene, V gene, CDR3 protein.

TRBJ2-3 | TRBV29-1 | CSVGGLAGGVADTQYF
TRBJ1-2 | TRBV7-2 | CASSLGQRNGYTF
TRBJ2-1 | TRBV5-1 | CASSWGLAGGNNEQFF
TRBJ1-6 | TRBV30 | CAWSETGLSNSPLHF
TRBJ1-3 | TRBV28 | CASSPSGNSGNTIYF
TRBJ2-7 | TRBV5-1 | CASSRMTGTAYEQYF
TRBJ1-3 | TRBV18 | CASSPLPGQGPRSGNTIYF
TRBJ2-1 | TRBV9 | CASSATSAYYNEQFF
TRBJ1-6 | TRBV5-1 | CASSSGTGNSPLHF
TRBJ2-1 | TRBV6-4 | CASSEGPQIYNEQFF
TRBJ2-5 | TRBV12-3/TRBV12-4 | CASRKTGAETQYF
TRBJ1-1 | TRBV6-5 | CASSYQGHTEAFF
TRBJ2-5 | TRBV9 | CASSVLAGVFRETQYF
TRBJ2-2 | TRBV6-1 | CASSGRLGTPGRAGELFF
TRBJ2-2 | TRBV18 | CASSLGTPSNTGELFF
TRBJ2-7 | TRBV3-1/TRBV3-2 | CASSPRQPFSSYEQYF
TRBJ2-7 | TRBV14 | CASSFGVTSYEQYF
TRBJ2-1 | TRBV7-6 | CASSLGGASWNEQFF
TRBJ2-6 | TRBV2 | CASSEAGGSGANVLTF
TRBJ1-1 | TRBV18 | CASSPGQNTEAFF
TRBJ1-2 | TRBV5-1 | CASSGNRATSYGYTF
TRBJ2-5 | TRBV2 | CASSDQGTRGGGETQYF
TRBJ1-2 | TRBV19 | CASSRVGYGYTF
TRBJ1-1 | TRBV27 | CASGLYGVGTEAFF
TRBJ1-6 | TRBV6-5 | CASSPEFNSPLHF
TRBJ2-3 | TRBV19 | CASSMTGTDTQYF
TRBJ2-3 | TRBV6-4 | CASSDRQGDTQYF
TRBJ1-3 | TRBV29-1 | CSAAVSSGNTIYF